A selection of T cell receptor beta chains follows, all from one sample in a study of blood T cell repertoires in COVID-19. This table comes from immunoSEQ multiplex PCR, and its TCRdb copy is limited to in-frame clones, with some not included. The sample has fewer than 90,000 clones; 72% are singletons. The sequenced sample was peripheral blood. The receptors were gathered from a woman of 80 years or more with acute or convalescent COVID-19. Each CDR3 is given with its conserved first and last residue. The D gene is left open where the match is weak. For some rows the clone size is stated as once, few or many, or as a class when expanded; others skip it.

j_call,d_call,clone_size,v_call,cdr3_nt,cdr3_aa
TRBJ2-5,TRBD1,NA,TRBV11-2,TGTGCCAGCAGCTTATCGGGGGACAGGGCGCAAGAGACCCAGTACTTC,CASSLSGDRAQETQYF
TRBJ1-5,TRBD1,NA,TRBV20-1,TGCAGTGCTAGTAGGACAGGCTTAGATCAGCCCCAGCATTTT,CSASRTGLDQPQHF
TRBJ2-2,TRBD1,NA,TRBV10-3,TGTGCCATCAGCGGGACAGGCTTAACGAACACCGGGGAGCTGTTTTTT,CAISGTGLTNTGELFF
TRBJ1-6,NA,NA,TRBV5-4,TGTGCCAGCAGCCGTGGGGGGGGAGTGGATAATTCACCCCTCCACTTT,CASSRGGGVDNSPLHF
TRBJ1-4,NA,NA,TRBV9,TGTGCCAGCAGCGTAGGGCAGGTTCATAATGAAAAACTGTTTTTT,CASSVGQVHNEKLFF
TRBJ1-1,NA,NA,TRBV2,TGTGCCAGCAGCGGACTTCTTGACACTGAAGCTTTCTTT,CASSGLLDTEAFF
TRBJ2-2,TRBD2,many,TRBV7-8,TGTGCCAGCAGCTTAGCGCGTCGGCTAGCGGGGGCCGGGGAGCTGTTTTTT,CASSLARRLAGAGELFF
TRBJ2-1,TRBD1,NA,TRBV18,TGTGCCAGCTCCCCGGGACAGGGGGTCTACAATGAGCAGTTCTTC,CASSPGQGVYNEQFF
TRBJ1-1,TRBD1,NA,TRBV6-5,TGTGCCAGCAGATCGGGACAGGGGGCGAACACTGAAGCTTTCTTT,CASRSGQGANTEAFF
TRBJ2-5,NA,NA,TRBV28,TGTGCCACCCTAATCGGGGGAAGTGAGACCCAGTACTTC,CATLIGGSETQYF